One and the same sample provided the 15 T cell receptor beta chains below, sequenced in a study of blood T cell repertoires in COVID-19. Here immunoSEQ multiplex PCR was the method, and the copy in TCRdb shows in-frame clones only, minus some. The repertoire consists of some 220,000 clones, with approximately 85% occurring once and the leading ten covering approximately 5%. Sequencing was carried out using peripheral blood. These TCRs come from a man aged 50 to 60 with COVID-19, enrolled during active disease.

The chain carries TRBV25-1 and TRBJ2-3, with 9 positions matching TRBD1. The CDR3 has 17 residues. Per germline, CDR1 MGHDK and CDR2 SYGVNS. J lost 2 bases, V lost 5 bases, and 11 bases had no gene match. CDR3 DNA: TGTGCCAGCAGTAACCCGGACAGGGGATTCTTCACAGATACGCAGTATTTT. Its protein product is CASSNPDRGFFTDTQYF.

DNA for the CDR3: TGTGCCAGTAGTATAGGTCAGGCTCAGCCCCAGCATTTT. It specifies CASSIGQAQPQHF. The chain couples TRBV19 to TRBJ1-5; no firm D call. Trimming took off 1 base at V and 6 bases at J, with 7 bases between the two ends. The CDR3 consists of 13 residues. CDR1 LNHDA and CDR2 SQIVND come from the germline V gene (reference sequence).

V usage is TRBV5-1 and J usage is TRBJ2-5; 8 bases line up with TRBD2. Germline CDR1 reads SGHRS; CDR2 reads YFSETQ. V dropped 0 bases and J dropped 3; count of bases not matched to a gene: 7. This CDR3 is 16 amino acids long. Here the CDR3 reads CASSLVSSGPEETQYF. The CDR3, as DNA: TGCGCCAGCAGCTTGGTGTCTAGCGGGCCAGAAGAGACCCAGTACTTC.

The rearrangement joins TRBV7-9 to TRBJ2-7; 9 bases agree with TRBD1. CDR1 and CDR2 from the germline V gene are SEHNR and FQNEAQ (reference sequence). The CDR3 consists of 14 residues. V trimming: 1 base; J trimming: 6 bases; junction bases outside the gene matches: 4. The CDR3 nucleotides are TGTGCCAGCAGCTTAGAGGGACAGGGTAGCGAGCAGTACTTC. Residues: CASSLEGQGSEQYF.

This chain uses TRBV28 with TRBJ2-7; 9 bases align to TRBD1. There are 14 residues in the CDR3. The junction had 3 bases not matched to a gene; V was cut back by 4 bases and J by 2 bases. Germline assignment: CDR1 MDHEN and CDR2 SYDVKM. As DNA, the CDR3 is TGTGCCAGCAGTTGGACAGGGGTAACCTACGAGCAGTACTTC. Protein sequence: CASSWTGVTYEQYF.

The chain carries TRBV7-3 and TRBJ2-3, with D uncertain. V lost 2 bases to trimming and J lost 0 bases, with 9 bases between them. The CDR3 has 15 residues. Germline assignment: CDR1 SGHTA and CDR2 FQGTGA. CDR3 DNA sequence: TGTGCCAGCAGCTTAGGGCCAGATAGCACAGATACGCAGTATTTT. Its translation: CASSLGPDSTDTQYF.

The V call is TRBV5-4, the J call TRBJ2-2; 7 bases match TRBD1. In germline, CDR1 is SGHNT, CDR2 YYREEE (reference sequence). The CDR3 covers 14 residues. V gave up 4 bases and J gave up 2 bases; unmatched junction bases: 2. CDR3 coding DNA: TGTGCCAGCAGCCGGGACAGCAACACCGGGGAGCTGTTTTTT. It encodes CASSRDSNTGELFF.

In this sample, this clone turned up a few times. The V and J genes are TRBV14 and TRBJ2-6; a weak D match, TRBD1 (5 bases). CDR1 SGHDN and CDR2 FVKESK come from the germline V gene. This CDR3 has 15 amino acids. V was pared by 1 base and J by 4 bases, with 8 bases between. CDR3 residues: CASSQAGKGANVLTF. The CDR3 coding sequence is TGTGCCAGCAGCCAAGCAGGGAAGGGGGCCAACGTCCTGACTTTC. Filled out from reference TRBV14 and TRBJ2-6, the complete variable domain reads EAGVTQFPSHSVIEKGQTVTLRCDPISGHDNLYWYRRVMGKEIKFLLHFVKESKQDESGMPNNRFLAERTGGTYSTLKVQPAELEDSGVYFCASSQAGKGANVLTFGAGSRLTVL.

The chain carries TRBV20-1 and TRBJ1-4; D uncertain. The V gene lost 3 bases and the J gene lost 0 bases, with 5 bases spanning the gap. This CDR3 comprises 13 residues. Germline CDR1 is DFQATT and CDR2 is SNEGSKA (reference sequence). The CDR3, as DNA: TGCAGTGCTAGTACACCAACTAATGAAAAACTGTTTTTT. This gives the protein CSASTPTNEKLFF.

The table lists this clone with a count of one. The chain combines TRBV19 with TRBJ2-7; 10 bases align to TRBD1. Germline CDR1 LNHDA, CDR2 SQIVND (reference sequence). The CDR3 consists of 13 residues. Unmatched junction bases numbered 9, after V lost 11 bases and J lost 5 bases. The CDR3, as DNA: TGTGCCTCGTGGGGACAGGGGTTACACGAGCAGTACTTC. Amino acid sequence: CASWGQGLHEQYF. The full variable domain, rest sourced from reference TRBV19 and TRBJ2-7, is DGGITQSPKYLFRKEGQNVTLSCEQNLNHDAMYWYRQDPGQGLRLIYYSQIVNDFQKGDIAEGYSVSREKKESFPLTVTSAQKNPTAFYLCASWGQGLHEQYFGPGTRLTVT.

This clone showed up just a few times. V is TRBV29-1 and J is TRBJ2-5; 9 positions agree with TRBD2. The CDR3 consists of 14 residues. The V and J ends lost 3 bases and 1 base, in that order; junction bases with no gene match: 3. Germline CDR1 is SQVTM and CDR2 is ANQGSEA. CDR3 nucleotide sequence: TGCAGCGTTGACGCTAGCGGGATCCAAGAGACCCAGTACTTC. It specifies CSVDASGIQETQYF.

V gene TRBV7-3 combines with J gene TRBJ1-1; D is undetermined. The CDR3 runs to 14 residues. V was clipped by 2 bases and J by 4 bases, with 11 bases between them. From germline, CDR1 is SGHTA and CDR2 FQGTGA. As DNA, the CDR3 is TGTGCCAGCAGCTTATCTGGGGAGGGCACTGAAGCTTTCTTT. Protein: CASSLSGEGTEAFF.

The chain links TRBV19 to TRBJ2-1; 7 bases line up with TRBD2. The V gene end was trimmed by 5 bases and the J gene end by 9 bases; junction bases not matched to a gene: 16. Germline V gene data show CDR1 as LNHDA and CDR2 as SQIVND (reference sequence). This CDR3 spans 16 amino acids. The DNA for the CDR3 is TGTGCCAGTAGTTCAAGACTAGCTCCTACGGCTATTGAGCAGTTCTTC. The encoded protein is CASSSRLAPTAIEQFF. Based on the CDR3 plus reference TRBV19 and TRBJ2-1, the full variable domain is DGGITQSPKYLFRKEGQNVTLSCEQNLNHDAMYWYRQDPGQGLRLIYYSQIVNDFQKGDIAEGYSVSREKKESFPLTVTSAQKNPTAFYLCASSSRLAPTAIEQFFGPGTRLTVL.

The gene calls are TRBV4-3 and TRBJ2-1; tentatively, D is TRBD1 (6 bases). The V gene's germline CDR1 is LGHNA and CDR2 YSLEER. The CDR3 length is 14 residues. Trimming pared 0 bases from V and 9 bases from J, leaving 12 bases between. The CDR3 sequence is CASSQDYTGREQFF. CDR3 nucleotides: TGCGCCAGCAGCCAAGATTATACAGGGCGTGAGCAGTTCTTC.

The CDR3 sequence is CASSLYDSGVPREQFF. In DNA, the CDR3 is TGTGCCAGCAGCTTGTACGATAGCGGGGTCCCCAGGGAGCAGTTCTTC. This chain links TRBV5-4 with TRBJ2-1; 8 bases map to TRBD2. The J segment lost 10 bases and the V segment lost 1 base, leaving 13 bases of the junction unmatched. The CDR3 loop spans 16 amino acids. In germline, CDR1 is SGHNT, CDR2 YYREEE (reference sequence).